The 20 T cell receptor beta chains below all came from one sample that was sequenced in a study of CD8+CD57+ T cells in acquired aplastic anemia. Before being chosen for sequencing, patients had shown CD8+CD57+ cell expansion by flow cytometry. Genomic DNA, serving as template, underwent TCR beta VDJ and CDR3 profiling. TCRdb redid the calling of the reads with MiXCR, one entry per CDR3 protein. The data show approximately 190,000 distinct CDR3 sequences, nearly 50% seen once. The sample taken for sequencing was sorted CD4+, CD8+, or CD8+CD57+ T cells (not recorded which) from PBMCs. These receptors were collected from a human donor with aplastic anemia.

This rearrangement joins TRBV2 to TRBJ1-2; TRBD1 aligns across 7 bases. The CDR3 sequence is 12 residues long. The trim removed 5 bases at V and 6 bases at J, leaving 3 bases unmatched. Germline values: CDR1 SNHLY, CDR2 FYNNEI. CDR3 residues: CASSTGVDGYTF. The CDR3 DNA reads TGTGCCAGCAGTACAGGGGTTGATGGCTACACCTTC.

The genes are TRBV11-2 and TRBJ1-6, with 7 bases fitting TRBD1. With V trimmed by 5 bases and J by 6 bases, 10 bases remained unmatched. This CDR3 has 16 amino acids. The germline V gene has CDR1 SGHAT and CDR2 FQNNGV. The CDR3: CASSTGTDSFNSPLHF. For the CDR3, the DNA is TGTGCCAGCAGCACCGGGACAGATTCTTTTAATTCACCCCTCCACTTT.

This clonotype has only a few counts. The rearrangement uses TRBV7-2 and TRBJ2-3, with no clear D. Germline CDR1 reads SGHTA; CDR2 reads FQGNSA. With 5 bases removed from V and 5 bases from J, the gap between germline ends came to 11 bases. The CDR3 spans 13 residues. The CDR3 DNA follows: TGTGCCAGCAGCACGCCAGGTGTAGATACGCAGTATTTT. Translating gives CASSTPGVDTQYF.

The V gene is TRBV7-2, the J gene TRBJ2-2; D tentatively fits TRBD1 or TRBD2 (5 bases each). CDR3 length: 16 amino acids. The ends were cut back, 1 base at V and 4 bases at J, with 13 bases in the middle. The germline CDR1 and CDR2 sequences are SGHTA and FQGNSA. This CDR3 reads CASSLEWGSGTGELFF. DNA for the CDR3: TGTGCCAGCAGCTTAGAGTGGGGGTCGGGCACCGGGGAGCTGTTTTTT.

This clonotype has just a few counts. The V gene is TRBV11-3, the J gene TRBJ2-3; weak D call: TRBD1 (7 bases). Germline assignment: CDR1 SGHNT and CDR2 YENEEA. The V and J ends lost 4 bases and 6 bases respectively, with 26 bases between them. The CDR3 contains 18 residues. CDR3 DNA sequence: TGTGCCAGCAGCTCGACTTGGTCTGCGGGACAGAATGGGGATACGCAGTATTTT. This codes for CASSSTWSAGQNGDTQYF.

A remark on this clonotype: The germline gene is not matched at one end of the junction; a read error may be the cause. The chain combines TRBV7-6 with TRBJ2-5; TRBD2 matches 8 bases. The CDR3 runs to 16 residues. Looked up from germline, CDR1 is SGHVS and CDR2 is FNYEAQ. The CDR3 reads CASRSSPNGGAEIQYF. The CDR3 nucleotides are TGTGCCAGCAGGTCCAGCCCCAACGGGGGGGCCGAGATCCAGTACTTC.

This clonotype was seen many times. The CDR3 coding sequence is TGCAGTGCTAGTATCACCCAGAACATTCAGTACTTC. Translation: CSASITQNIQYF. The chain uses TRBV20-1 and TRBJ2-4; D uncertain. Trimming cost V 3 bases and J 7 bases, with 10 bases left between them. The CDR3 consists of 12 residues. CDR1 and CDR2 (germline): DFQATT, SNEGSKA (reference sequence).

The DNA for the CDR3 is TGTGCCACCAGCAGAGATCTCCAGGACGCTGAAGCTTTCTTT. Amino acid sequence: CATSRDLQDAEAFF. The chain combines TRBV15 with TRBJ1-1; D is undetermined. Looked up from germline, CDR1 is LNHNV and CDR2 is YYDKDF (reference sequence). This CDR3 is 14 amino acids long. Trimming took 0 bases from V and 6 from J, leaving 11 bases between them.

This clonotype occurred many times. The chain joins TRBV4-2 to TRBJ2-5; D is undetermined. The CDR3 spans 14 residues. Germline V gene data show CDR1 as LGHNA and CDR2 as YNFKEQ. V was trimmed by 0 bases and J by 5 bases, leaving 10 bases between them. The CDR3 reads CASSQEVFQETQYF. The DNA for the CDR3 is TGTGCCAGCAGCCAAGAGGTTTTTCAGGAGACCCAGTACTTC.

This clonotype has a count of ten or more. The V and J genes are TRBV19 and TRBJ1-2, with D uncertain. V was clipped by 5 bases and J by 3 bases, with 10 bases between them. Germline V gene data show CDR1 as LNHDA and CDR2 as SQIVND (reference sequence). This CDR3 region has 13 residues. CDR3 region: CASSRTADYGYTF. The DNA for the CDR3 is TGTGCCAGTAGTCGAACAGCAGACTATGGCTACACCTTC.

The chain has TRBV19 and TRBJ2-7, with 10 bases identical to TRBD2. This CDR3 spans 14 amino acids. V gave up 6 bases and J gave up 6 bases; unmatched junction bases: 8. Germline V gives CDR1 LNHDA, CDR2 SQIVND (reference sequence). The CDR3 nucleotides are TGTGCCAGTAGACCAGCGGGAGGGCCTAGCGAGCAGTACTTC. Protein product: CASRPAGGPSEQYF.

The chain joins TRBV29-1 to TRBJ2-7; D not resolved. Germline-derived CDR1 and CDR2 are SQVTM and ANQGSEA. Trimming took off 1 base at V and 7 bases at J, with 17 bases between the two ends. This CDR3 contains 14 residues. The CDR3 spells CSVEGVSLGREQYF. The CDR3 DNA sequence: TGCAGCGTTGAAGGGGTCAGCCTGGGAAGGGAGCAGTACTTC.

The chain joins TRBV5-1 to TRBJ1-1; no clear D. Deletions cut 7 bases from V and 0 bases from J, with 7 bases between. Germline-derived CDR1 and CDR2 are SGHRS and YFSETQ. CDR3 length: 12 amino acids. Here the CDR3 DNA reads TGCGCCAGCGGCCGGGTGAACACTGAAGCTTTCTTT. It translates to CASGRVNTEAFF. Using reference TRBV5-1 and TRBJ1-1 for the parts outside the CDR3, the full variable domain is KAGVTQTPRYLIKTRGQQVTLSCSPISGHRSVSWYQQTPGQGLQFLFEYFSETQRNKGNFPGRFSGRQFSNSRSEMNVSTLELGDSALYLCASGRVNTEAFFGQGTRLTVV.

With regard to this clonotype: Given a much more abundant clone one base away, this may be a read error. V gene TRBV6-1 combines with J gene TRBJ2-2; 7 nucleotides match TRBD2. Germline assignment: CDR1 MNHNS and CDR2 SASEGT. CDR3 length: 16 amino acids. The CDR3 DNA sequence: TGTGTCAGCAGCTTATATTGGGGGGGAGTAGCCGGGGAGCTGTTTTTT. It yields the protein CVSSLYWGGVAGELFF.

This chain uses TRBV14 with TRBJ1-1; possibly TRBD1 for D (6 bases). The CDR3 loop spans 13 amino acids. Germline lookup yields CDR1 SGHDN and CDR2 FVKESK. V lost 0 bases and J 6 bases, leaving 8 bases between the germline ends. CDR3 sequence reads: CASSQDWTAEAFF. The CDR3 DNA reads as TGTGCCAGCAGCCAAGACTGGACAGCTGAAGCTTTCTTT. Filled out from reference TRBV14 and TRBJ1-1, the complete variable domain reads EAGVTQFPSHSVIEKGQTVTLRCDPISGHDNLYWYRRVMGKEIKFLLHFVKESKQDESGMPNNRFLAERTGGTYSTLKVQPAELEDSGVYFCASSQDWTAEAFFGQGTRLTVV.

This clonotype was seen a handful of times. It may be a read error: a sequence one base away is much more abundant. The chain uses TRBV5-1 and TRBJ2-7; D might be TRBD1 or TRBD2, each matching 5 bases. Germline V gives CDR1 SGHRS, CDR2 YFSETQ. This CDR3 has 15 residues. In nucleotides, the CDR3 is TGCGCCAGCAGCTTGCAGCGTGAGGGGTTCTACGAGCAGCACTTC. It translates to CASSLQREGFYEQHF.

As to this clonotype: This clone may be a read error of a much larger clone one base away. The CDR3 DNA sequence: TGCAGTGCTTGGGGGGTGGACACCGCGGATACTGAAGCTTTCTTT. Protein sequence: CSAWGVDTADTEAFF. This chain uses TRBV20-1 with TRBJ1-1; D might be TRBD1 (5 bases). The CDR3 sequence is 15 residues long. Germline assignment: CDR1 DFQATT and CDR2 SNEGSKA (reference sequence). The V gene lost 5 bases and the J gene lost 5 bases, with 21 bases spanning the gap.

This clonotype was picked up many times. This chain links TRBV2 with TRBJ1-5; the D gene is possibly TRBD1 (5 bases). V lost 2 bases and J 4 bases, leaving 9 bases between the germline ends. CDR1 is SNHLY, CDR2 FYNNEI, per germline. This CDR3 comprises 14 residues. The CDR3 loop is CASSEQGGNQPQHF. The CDR3 bases are TGTGCCAGCAGTGAACAGGGAGGTAATCAGCCCCAGCATTTT. Full variable domain (rest looked up from reference TRBV2 and TRBJ1-5): EPEVTQTPSHQVTQMGQEVILRCVPISNHLYFYWYRQILGQKVEFLVSFYNNEISEKSEIFDDQFSVERPDGSNFTLKIRSTKLEDSAMYFCASSEQGGNQPQHFGDGTRLSIL.

The chain recombines TRBV11-2 with TRBJ1-1; 9 bases match TRBD1. The CDR3 runs to 16 residues. Trimming at V came to 5 bases and at J to 5 bases, leaving 12 bases not matched to a gene. Germline V gene data show CDR1 as SGHAT and CDR2 as FQNNGV. CDR3 nucleotides: TGTGCCAGCAGCCGCGAGCCCTACAGGGGGCGGACTGAAGCTTTCTTT. It specifies CASSREPYRGRTEAFF. Full variable domain (rest looked up from reference TRBV11-2 and TRBJ1-1): EAGVAQSPRYKIIEKRQSVAFWCNPISGHATLYWYQQILGQGPKLLIQFQNNGVVDDSQLPKDRFSAERLKGVDSTLKIQPAKLEDSAVYLCASSREPYRGRTEAFFGQGTRLTVV.

The rearrangement uses TRBV5-6 and TRBJ1-1; 7 bases agree with TRBD1. The CDR3 has 17 amino acids. Germline assignment: CDR1 SGHDT and CDR2 YYEEEE. The V gene end was trimmed by 0 bases and the J gene end by 5 bases; junction bases not matched to a gene: 13. This CDR3 is CASSLALRQGRGTEAFF. The CDR3 DNA reads as TGTGCCAGCAGCTTGGCCCTCAGACAGGGTCGGGGGACTGAAGCTTTCTTT.